In its sample, the clone carrying this TCR beta chain was seen many times. Its matching antigen is unknown. The record originates from a study of beta chain features in type 1 diabetes. CDR1 SGHDN and CDR2 FVKESK come from the germline V gene. V lost 1 base and J 6 bases, leaving 10 bases between the germline ends. The CDR3 contains 14 residues. Expressed TCRB transcripts were sequenced after all isolated RNA was converted to cDNA. The data were produced by immunoSEQ multiplex PCR, yet TCRdb's version contains in-frame clones alone and is incomplete. The sample holds around 650,000 clones; under 15% are singletons and the top ten take over 0.1%. Every donor provided one heparinised blood draw, which averaged approximately 120 mL. Notes on the study in general: In the patient group, naive, central memory and Treg TCRB repertoires seemed more alike than in the healthy donor group. For Type 1 diabetes patients, all four CD4+ subsets carried TCRB CDR3s that were moderately but significantly shorter. VDJ junctions in type 1 diabetes patients carried more deletions and fewer insertions.

The sequenced sample consisted of naive CD4+ T cells from blood. The chain recombines TRBV14 with TRBJ2-1, with TRBD1 as a possible D gene (5 bases). The sequence came from a man younger than 45 with type 1 diabetes. CDR3 region: CASSQATEANEQFF. The CDR3 bases are TGTGCCAGCAGCCAAGCGACAGAGGCCAATGAGCAGTTCTTC.